This section outlines one T cell receptor (beta chain) sequence together with its context. As yet, its antigen is unknown. The sample comes from a study of T-cell memory formation after mild COVID-19. Across the whole study: In these data, TCR clusters were largely donor specific.

5'RACE with constant-segment primers yielded barcoded, UMI-tagged TCR alpha and TCR beta cDNA libraries. A single record per CDR3 protein comes from TCRdb applying MiXCR to the 5' RACE reads. The sample has about 400,000 distinct CDR3 sequences; around 15% are singletons. Overall study results and limits: The finding that pre-infection memory included some responding clones suggested that cross-reactive memory joined. The authors did not confirm SARS-CoV-2 specificity of second-wave clones peaking day 37.

The CDR3 loop spans 12 amino acids. The V and J ends lost 4 bases and 9 bases respectively, with 9 bases between them. The germline V gene encodes CDR1 MDHEN and CDR2 SYDVKM. The sample taken for sequencing was PBMCs or a T cell subset sorted from them (not recorded which). The gene calls are TRBV28 and TRBJ2-2; D gene ambiguous. This receptor was identified in a man aged 18 to 29 who had mild COVID-19 (a few samples of this study predate the infection). Cell type and time point are not known. CDR3 nucleotide sequence: TGTGCCAGCAGTTCGCCCCCAAGGGAGCTGTTTTTT. As protein: CASSSPPRELFF.